The clone carrying this T cell receptor (beta chain) was detected ten times or more. Its antigen is unidentified. The entry originates in a study of early T cells in non-severe SARS-CoV-2 infection. Whole-study context: Chains were unpaired, as sequencing was done on bulk RNA from unsorted whole blood.

Study-wide results and caveats: Lookups in VDJdb leaned toward anti-spike CD8 responses and missed private and CD4 specificities.

Unique molecular identifier tags were affixed to discrete cDNA molecules. TCRdb reprocessed the 5' RACE reads via MiXCR and lists one record per CDR3 protein. The sample yields approximately 70,000 distinct CDR3 sequences, less than 12% seen once. V was trimmed by 3 bases and J by 10 bases, leaving 12 bases between them. The CDR3 runs to 13 residues. Germline values: CDR1 SGHNT, CDR2 YENEEA. Sequenced material: whole blood, taken at baseline. This sequence originates from an adult who was a healthcare worker with PCR-confirmed SARS-CoV-2 infection or an uninfected control (not recorded which). The chain links TRBV11-3 to TRBJ2-2; TRBD1 is a possible D gene (5 bases). CDR3: CASSLPGSEELFF. DNA for the CDR3: TGTGCCAGCAGCTTGCCAGGGTCAGAGGAGCTGTTTTTT.